This T cell receptor beta chain came from a study of shared clonotypes between healthy human individuals. Healthy adults negative for HIV, lacking recent acute infections or vaccinations, served as donors. TCRdb's table, derived via immunoSEQ multiplex PCR, lists solely in-frame clones and lacks some. The repertoire holds hundreds of thousands of clones, under 80% seen once, with under 2% in the top ten. V gave up 4 bases and J gave up 6 bases, with 14 bases separating them. There are 14 residues in the CDR3. Germline CDR1 is SGHKS and CDR2 is YYEKEE (reference sequence). A few counts support this clone.

The chain is built from TRBV5-5 and TRBJ1-5; D is unclear. The sequence derives from a woman aged 30 to 39 in good health. Sequencing was carried out using memory CD4+ T cells sorted from blood. Indicated subset: CD45RA-negative fraction. CDR3 region: CASSVDLLGQPQHF. The CDR3 DNA follows: TGTGCCAGCAGCGTGGATCTCTTGGGTCAGCCCCAGCATTTT.